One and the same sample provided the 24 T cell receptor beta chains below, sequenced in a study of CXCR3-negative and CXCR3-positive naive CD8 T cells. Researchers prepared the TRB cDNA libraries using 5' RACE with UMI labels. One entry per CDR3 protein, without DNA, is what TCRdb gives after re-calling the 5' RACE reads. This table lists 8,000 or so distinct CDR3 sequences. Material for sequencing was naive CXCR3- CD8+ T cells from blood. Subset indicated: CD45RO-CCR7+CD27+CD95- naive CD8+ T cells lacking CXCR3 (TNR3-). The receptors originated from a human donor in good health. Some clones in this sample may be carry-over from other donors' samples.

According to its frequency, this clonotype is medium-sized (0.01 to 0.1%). CDR3 in amino acids: CSVAVGAGYTF. V gene TRBV29-1 combines with J gene TRBJ1-2; there is no DNA to check the TCRdb D call of TRBD1. CDR3 length: 11 amino acids. Germline V gene data show CDR1 as SQVTM and CDR2 as ANQGSEA.

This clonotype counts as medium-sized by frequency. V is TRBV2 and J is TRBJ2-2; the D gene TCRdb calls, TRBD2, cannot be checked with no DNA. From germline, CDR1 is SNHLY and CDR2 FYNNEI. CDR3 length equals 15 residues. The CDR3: CASSEDFPTTGELFF.

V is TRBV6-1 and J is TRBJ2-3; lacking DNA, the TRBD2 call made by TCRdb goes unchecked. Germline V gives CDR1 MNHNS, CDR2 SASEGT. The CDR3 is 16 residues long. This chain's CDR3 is CASSATSGVYTDTQYF.

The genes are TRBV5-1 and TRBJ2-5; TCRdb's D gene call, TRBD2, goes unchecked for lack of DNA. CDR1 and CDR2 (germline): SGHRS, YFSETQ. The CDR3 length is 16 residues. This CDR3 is CASSLAPGLAWETQYF.

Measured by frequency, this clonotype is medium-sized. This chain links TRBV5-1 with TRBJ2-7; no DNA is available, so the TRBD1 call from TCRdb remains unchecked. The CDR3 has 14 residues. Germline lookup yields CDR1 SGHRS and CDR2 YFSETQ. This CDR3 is CASSDRYSSYEQYF.

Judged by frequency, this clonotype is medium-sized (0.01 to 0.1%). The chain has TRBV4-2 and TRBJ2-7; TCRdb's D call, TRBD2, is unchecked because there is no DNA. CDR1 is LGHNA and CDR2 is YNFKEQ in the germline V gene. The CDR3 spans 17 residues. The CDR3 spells CASSQDGLKGGEVEQYF.

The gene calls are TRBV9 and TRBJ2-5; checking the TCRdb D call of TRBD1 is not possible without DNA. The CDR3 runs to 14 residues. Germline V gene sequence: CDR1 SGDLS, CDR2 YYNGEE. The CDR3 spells CASSITAGGETQYF.

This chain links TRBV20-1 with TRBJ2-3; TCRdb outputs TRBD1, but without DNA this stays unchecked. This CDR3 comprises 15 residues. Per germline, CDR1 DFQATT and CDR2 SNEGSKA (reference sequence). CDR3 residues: CSATRGTGRADTQYF.

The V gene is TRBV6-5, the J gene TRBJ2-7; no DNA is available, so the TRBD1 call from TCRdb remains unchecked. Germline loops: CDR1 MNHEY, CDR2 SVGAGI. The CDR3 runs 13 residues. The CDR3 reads CASSWGPFYEQYF.

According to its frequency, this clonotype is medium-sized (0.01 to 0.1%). The CDR3 loop is CASSLAGDNEQFF. The chain combines TRBV7-3 with TRBJ2-1. Germline-derived CDR1 and CDR2 are SGHTA and FQGTGA. The CDR3 consists of 13 residues.

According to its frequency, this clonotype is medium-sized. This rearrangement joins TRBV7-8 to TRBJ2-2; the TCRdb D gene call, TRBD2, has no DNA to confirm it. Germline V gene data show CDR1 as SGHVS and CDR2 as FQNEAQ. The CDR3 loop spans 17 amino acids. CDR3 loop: CASSAPSGGVNTGELFF.

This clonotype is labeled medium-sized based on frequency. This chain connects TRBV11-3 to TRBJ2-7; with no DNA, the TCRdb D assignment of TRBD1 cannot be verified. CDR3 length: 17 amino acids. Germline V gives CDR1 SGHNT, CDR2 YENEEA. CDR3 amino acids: CASSLLDSARGSYEQYF. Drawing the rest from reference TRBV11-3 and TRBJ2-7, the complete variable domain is EAGVVQSPRYKIIEKKQPVAFWCNPISGHNTLYWYLQNLGQGPELLIRYENEEAVDDSQLPKDRFSAERLKGVDSTLKIQPAELGDSAVYLCASSLLDSARGSYEQYFGPGTRLTVT.

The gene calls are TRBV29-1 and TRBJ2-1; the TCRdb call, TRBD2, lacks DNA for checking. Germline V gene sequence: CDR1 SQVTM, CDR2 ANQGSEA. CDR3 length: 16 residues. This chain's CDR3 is CSVEDLGAGGLNEQFF.

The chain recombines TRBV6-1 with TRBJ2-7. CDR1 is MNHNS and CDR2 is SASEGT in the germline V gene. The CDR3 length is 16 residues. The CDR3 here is CASSELMGISTYEQYF.

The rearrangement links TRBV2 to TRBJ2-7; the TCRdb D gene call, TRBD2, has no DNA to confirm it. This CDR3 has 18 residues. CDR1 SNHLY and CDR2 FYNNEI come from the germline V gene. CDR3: CASSVGLAVRTSSYEQYF.

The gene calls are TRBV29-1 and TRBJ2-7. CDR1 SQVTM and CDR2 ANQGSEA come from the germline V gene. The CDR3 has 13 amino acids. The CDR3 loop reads CSVEGVVKYEQYF.

CDR3 amino acids: CAGLKPGGATGELFF. This chain joins TRBV2 and TRBJ2-2; TCRdb's D call of TRBD1 is untestable without DNA. Germline CDR1 reads SNHLY; CDR2 reads FYNNEI. This CDR3 region has 15 residues. Full variable domain (remainder filled in from reference TRBV2 and TRBJ2-2): EPEVTQTPSHQVTQMGQEVILRCVPISNHLYFYWYRQILGQKVEFLVSFYNNEISEKSEIFDDQFSVERPDGSNFTLKIRSTKLEDSAMYFCAGLKPGGATGELFFGEGSRLTVL.

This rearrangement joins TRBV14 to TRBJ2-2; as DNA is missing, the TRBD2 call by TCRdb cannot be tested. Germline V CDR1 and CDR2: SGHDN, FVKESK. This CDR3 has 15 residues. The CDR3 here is CASSPLAGNTGELFF.

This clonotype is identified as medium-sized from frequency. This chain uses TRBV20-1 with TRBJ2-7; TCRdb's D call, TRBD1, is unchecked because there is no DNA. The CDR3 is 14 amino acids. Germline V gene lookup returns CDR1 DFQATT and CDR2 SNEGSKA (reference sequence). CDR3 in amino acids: CSAVGQSSSYEQYF.

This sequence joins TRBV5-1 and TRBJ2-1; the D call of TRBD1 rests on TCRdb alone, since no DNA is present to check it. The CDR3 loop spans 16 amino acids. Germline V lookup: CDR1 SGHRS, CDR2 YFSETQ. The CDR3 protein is CASSFTGTGVNNEQFF.

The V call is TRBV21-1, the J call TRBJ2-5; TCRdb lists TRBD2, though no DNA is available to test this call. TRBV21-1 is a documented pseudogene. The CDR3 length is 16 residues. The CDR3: CASSKGLAGTEETQYF.

CDR3 residues: CASSLVSAGLPKAFF. This chain uses TRBV27 with TRBJ1-1; as DNA is missing, the TRBD1 call by TCRdb cannot be tested. The CDR3 is 15 amino acids. Germline V gene sequence: CDR1 MNHEY, CDR2 SMNVEV (reference sequence).

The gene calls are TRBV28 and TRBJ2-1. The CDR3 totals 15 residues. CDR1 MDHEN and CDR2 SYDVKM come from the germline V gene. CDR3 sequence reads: CASSLNSGVYNEQFF.

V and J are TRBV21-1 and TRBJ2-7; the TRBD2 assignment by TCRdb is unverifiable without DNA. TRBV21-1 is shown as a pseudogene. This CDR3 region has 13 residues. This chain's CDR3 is CASSSGDGLGQYF.